These 13 T cell receptor beta chains share one sample of origin, sequenced in a study of T cell changes during pregnancy in multiple sclerosis. Profiled with immunoSEQ multiplex PCR; TCRdb holds only in-frame clones, not every one. The sample yields approximately 92,000 clones, more than 85% seen once. Source: peripheral blood, taken in the first trimester of pregnancy. These receptors all stem from a female donor with multiple sclerosis, enrolled in a pregnancy study.

In this sample, this clone turned up once. The V and J genes are TRBV5-6 and TRBJ2-7; 8 bases map to TRBD2. Germline trimming cut 0 bases from V and 4 bases from J; bases unmatched to any gene: 9. This CDR3 comprises 16 residues. The germline V gene encodes CDR1 SGHDT and CDR2 YYEEEE. The CDR3 sequence: CASSLGSGGPVYEQYF. The CDR3 DNA follows: TGTGCCAGCAGCTTGGGTTCGGGAGGGCCCGTTTACGAGCAGTACTTC.

This clone was seen just once. The chain uses TRBV7-6 and TRBJ1-2; 7 bases are a match to TRBD1. This CDR3 spans 14 amino acids. V gave up 5 bases and J gave up 8 bases; unmatched junction bases: 11. Germline CDR1 and CDR2: SGHVS and FNYEAQ. DNA of the CDR3: TGTGCCAGCAGCCCCGGAGGGGGCGCCCAGGGCTACACCTTC. Protein: CASSPGGGAQGYTF.

This chain connects TRBV4-2 to TRBJ2-1; 9 bases match TRBD2. CDR1 and CDR2 (germline): LGHNA, YNFKEQ. This CDR3 region has 17 residues. V trimming: 0 bases; J trimming: 6 bases; junction bases outside the gene matches: 9. The CDR3 region is CASSQEGSGGPSNEQFF. CDR3 nucleotide sequence: TGTGCCAGCAGCCAAGAAGGTAGCGGGGGTCCAAGCAATGAGCAGTTCTTC.

The rearrangement uses TRBV28 and TRBJ2-7; D is perhaps TRBD2 (6 bases). V was clipped by 6 bases and J by 6 bases, with 21 bases between them. The CDR3 sequence is 15 residues long. In germline, CDR1 is MDHEN, CDR2 SYDVKM. The CDR3 loop is CASSVGTPFQGEQYF. The DNA of the CDR3 is TGTGCCAGCAGCGTTGGGACTCCCTTTCAGGGCGAGCAGTACTTC.

This chain connects TRBV19 to TRBJ2-7; D gene unclear. The V end was cut by 5 bases, the J end by 3 bases, with 11 bases between. CDR1 and CDR2 (germline): LNHDA, SQIVND (reference sequence). The CDR3 is 13 amino acids. In DNA form, the CDR3 reads TGTGCCAGTAGTCCCGGTCCAAACTACGAGCAGTACTTC. Amino acid sequence: CASSPGPNYEQYF. Looking up the rest from reference TRBV19 and TRBJ2-7 gives the full variable domain: DGGITQSPKYLFRKEGQNVTLSCEQNLNHDAMYWYRQDPGQGLRLIYYSQIVNDFQKGDIAEGYSVSREKKESFPLTVTSAQKNPTAFYLCASSPGPNYEQYFGPGTRLTVT.

The CDR3 region is CASSDSIGNFEQFF. The CDR3, as DNA: TGTGCCAGCAGTGACTCGATCGGGAACTTTGAGCAGTTCTTC. The chain couples TRBV6-4 to TRBJ2-1; tentatively, D is TRBD2 (5 bases). The V end was cut by 0 bases, the J end by 9 bases, with 12 bases between. This CDR3 contains 14 residues. The germline CDR1 and CDR2 sequences are MRHNA and SNTAGT.

This chain joins TRBV7-2 and TRBJ2-3, with 8 bases that match TRBD2. J lost 3 bases, V lost 5 bases, and 7 bases had no gene match. The CDR3 is 15 residues long. CDR1 and CDR2 from the germline V gene are SGHTA and FQGNSA. The CDR3 DNA sequence: TGTGCCAGCAGCCCAGGGACTAGGGGGACAGATACGCAGTATTTT. Encoded protein: CASSPGTRGTDTQYF.

This chain connects TRBV7-9 to TRBJ1-5, with unresolved D. The CDR3 totals 13 residues. Germline loops: CDR1 SEHNR, CDR2 FQNEAQ (reference sequence). The V end lost 8 bases, the J end lost 5 bases, and 13 bases lay between the germline ends. CDR3 loop: CASAPWGDQPQHF. CDR3 in DNA: TGTGCCAGCGCCCCATGGGGAGATCAGCCCCAGCATTTT.

As for this clone: The junction differs from germline at one of its ends, possibly a read error. The rearrangement links TRBV6-1 to TRBJ2-1; 8 bases are shared with TRBD2. Germline CDR1 MNHNS, CDR2 SASEGT. The CDR3 covers 11 residues. The CDR3 protein is CASSRLAWRVF. The CDR3 coding sequence is TGTGCCAGCAGTAGACTAGCGTGGAGGGTCTTC.

The chain links TRBV7-7 to TRBJ2-7; 12 bases are shared with TRBD2. Trimming cost V 6 bases and J 5 bases; bases outside gene matches: 8. This CDR3 is built from 15 residues. Per the germline V gene, CDR1 is SSHAT and CDR2 is FNYEAQ (reference sequence). The CDR3 sequence is CASSLGLAGLDEQYF. CDR3 nucleotides: TGTGCCAGCAGTCTAGGACTAGCGGGACTCGACGAGCAGTACTTC.

The chain has TRBV11-3 and TRBJ1-4; D is perhaps TRBD1 (5 bases). Looked up from germline, CDR1 is SGHNT and CDR2 is YENEEA. Trimming pared 6 bases from V and 3 bases from J, leaving 14 bases between. The CDR3 totals 15 residues. The CDR3 nucleotides are TGTGCCAGCAGTCTTCAGGGTTCCTCTAATGAAAAACTGTTTTTT. The encoded protein is CASSLQGSSNEKLFF.

The chain employs TRBV25-1 and TRBJ2-5; a weak D match, TRBD2 (6 bases). Germline CDR1 and CDR2: MGHDK and SYGVNS. The V end was cut by 6 bases, the J end by 1 base, with 24 bases between. This CDR3 comprises 18 residues. CDR3 region: CASSEETSYRDTQETQYF. The CDR3 DNA reads as TGTGCCAGCAGCGAAGAGACTAGTTATAGGGATACCCAAGAGACCCAGTACTTC.

This clone has only one observation. The V and J genes are TRBV2 and TRBJ2-1; unclear D gene. V shed 8 bases and J shed 0 bases, with 5 bases lying between them. The CDR3 totals 12 residues. Per the germline V gene, CDR1 is SNHLY and CDR2 is FYNNEI. CDR3 protein: CASESSYNEQFF. DNA for the CDR3: TGTGCCAGCGAGTCCTCCTACAATGAGCAGTTCTTC.